This note documents a single T cell receptor (beta chain) sequence. The antigen remains unidentified. This sample is drawn from a study of blood T cells in healthy people across ages. Study-wide results and caveats: Roughly linearly, TCR beta diversity per million T cells fell as age increased. Expanded clonotype shifts may have been confounded, as the donors had an unknown CMV status. Aged donors had fewer naive CD4+ cells and lower diversity than long-lived donors.

Together with a sample-barcoded 5' primer, a J-beta primer mix was included in a second PCR lasting roughly 7 to 11 cycles. A tag from a template-switch adaptor with 12 random nucleotides marked each cDNA molecule. TCRdb ran MiXCR on the 5' RACE reads and lists one entry per CDR3 protein. The sample lists 1.8 million or so distinct CDR3 sequences, about two fifths occurring once. The CDR3 sequence is 17 residues long. Germline CDR1 and CDR2: ENHRY and SYGVKD. With 8 bases removed from V and 8 bases from J, the gap between germline ends came to 28 bases. This chain links TRBV10-3 with TRBJ2-1; tentative D call: TRBD2 (8 bases). Sequencing used blood. This TCR was sampled from a human donor in good health. The chain's CDR3 is CAICKGTALGGEDEQFF. CDR3 bases: TGTGCCATCTGTAAGGGGACAGCCCTCGGGGGGGAGGATGAGCAGTTCTTC.